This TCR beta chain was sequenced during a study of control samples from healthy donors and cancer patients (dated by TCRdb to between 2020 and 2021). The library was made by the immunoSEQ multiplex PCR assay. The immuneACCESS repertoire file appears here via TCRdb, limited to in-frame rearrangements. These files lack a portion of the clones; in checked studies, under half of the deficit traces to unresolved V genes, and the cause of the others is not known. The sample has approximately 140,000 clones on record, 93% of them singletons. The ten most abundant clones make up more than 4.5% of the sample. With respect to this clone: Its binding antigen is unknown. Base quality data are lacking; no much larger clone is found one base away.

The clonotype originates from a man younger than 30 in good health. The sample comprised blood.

The CDR3 here reads CASSFGWGQETQYF. The DNA sequence follows: TGTGCCAGCAGTTTCGGGTGGGGTCAAGAGACCCAGTACTTC. The rearranged segments are TRBV6-5 and TRBJ2-5; the D gene cannot be named for sure. CDR1 and CDR2, looked up from the germline V gene, are MNHEY and SVGAGI. V drops 4 bases and J drops 2 bases, leaving 11 bases in between. From the cysteine up to the phenylalanine, the CDR3 has a length of 14 residues. The read is trimmed to its CDR3 DNA, 42 bases read in frame from base 1.